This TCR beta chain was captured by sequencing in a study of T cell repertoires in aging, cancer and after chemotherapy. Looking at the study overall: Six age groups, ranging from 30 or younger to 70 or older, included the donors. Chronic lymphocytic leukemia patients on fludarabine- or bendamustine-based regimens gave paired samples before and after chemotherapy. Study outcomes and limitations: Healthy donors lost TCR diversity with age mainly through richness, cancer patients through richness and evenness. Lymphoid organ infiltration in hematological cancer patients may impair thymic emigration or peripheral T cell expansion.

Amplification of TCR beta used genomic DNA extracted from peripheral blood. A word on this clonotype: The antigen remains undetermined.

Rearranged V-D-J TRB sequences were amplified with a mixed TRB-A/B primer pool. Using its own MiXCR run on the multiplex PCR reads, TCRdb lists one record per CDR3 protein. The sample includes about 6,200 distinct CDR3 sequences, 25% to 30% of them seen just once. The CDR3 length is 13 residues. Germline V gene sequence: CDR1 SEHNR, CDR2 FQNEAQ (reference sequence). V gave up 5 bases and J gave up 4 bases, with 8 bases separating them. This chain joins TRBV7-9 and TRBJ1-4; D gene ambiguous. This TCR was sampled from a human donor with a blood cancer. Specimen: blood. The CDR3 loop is CASSPPVNEKLFF. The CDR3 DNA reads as TGTGCCAGCAGCCCCCCAGTTAATGAAAAACTGTTTTTT.